The 18 T cell receptor beta chains given below trace back to one sample, sequenced in a study of molecular identifiers for immune sequencing clone quantification. TCRdb reprocessed the PCR reads via MiXCR and lists one record per CDR3 protein. Among nearly 650,000 distinct CDR3 sequences listed, 25% were seen once. Sequenced: naive CD8+ T cells from blood, with Jurkat cell RNA spiked in. Subset indicated: FACS-sorted CD8+CD4-CCR7+CD45RA+ naive T cells. Source of these receptors: a human donor in good health. Some libraries in this study had Jurkat cell RNA spiked in.

Many counts were recorded for this clonotype. The chain uses TRBV7-9 and TRBJ2-3, with 8 bases matching TRBD2. The CDR3 runs to 16 residues. CDR1 and CDR2 from the germline V gene are SEHNR and FQNEAQ (reference sequence). V was pared by 2 bases and J by 4 bases, with 8 bases of the junction left unmatched. CDR3 sequence: CASSLHAGGGADTQYF. For the CDR3, the DNA is TGTGCCAGCAGCTTACACGCGGGAGGTGGTGCAGATACGCAGTATTTT.

This chain links TRBV5-6 with TRBJ2-3, with 8 bases identical to TRBD2. Losses at the gene ends were 0 bases for V and 5 bases for J; bases not matched to a gene: 2. Germline V gene lookup returns CDR1 SGHDT and CDR2 YYEEEE. The CDR3 length is 14 residues. CDR3 loop: CASSLVRGGDTQYF. For the CDR3, the DNA is TGTGCCAGCAGCTTGGTACGGGGGGGAGATACGCAGTATTTT.

A note on this clonotype: A much larger clonotype is one base distant, so this may be a read error. The gene calls are TRBV12-3 or TRBV12-4 and TRBJ2-5, with D maybe TRBD1 (5 bases). The CDR3 is made up of 13 amino acids. The CDR3 nucleotides read TGTGCCAGCAGTTCAGGGCAAGGAGAGCCCCAGTACTTC. Translating gives CASSSGQGEPQYF.

Notes on this clonotype: The junction departs from germline at one end; a sequencing error may be responsible. V is TRBV27 and J is TRBJ2-3; D gene unclear. In germline, CDR1 is MNHEY, CDR2 SMNVEV (reference sequence). The CDR3 length is 14 residues. The CDR3 region is CARSLAYPPATQYF. As DNA, the CDR3 is TGTGCCCGCAGTTTAGCATACCCCCCAGCTACGCAGTATTTT.

This clonotype was picked up a small number of times. The V gene is TRBV20-1, the J gene TRBJ2-7, with 10 positions matching TRBD1. Germline V CDR1 and CDR2: DFQATT, SNEGSKA (reference sequence). The CDR3 is made up of 14 amino acids. Trimming removed 6 bases from V and 5 bases from J; junction bases left unmatched: 10. For the CDR3, the DNA is TGCAGTGCCGCGGGAGGACAGGGGGACAACGAGCAGTACTTC. Translation: CSAAGGQGDNEQYF.

There are many counts of this clonotype. The rearrangement joins TRBV4-3 to TRBJ1-1; no firm D call. Trimming left V 5 bases short and J 6 bases short, with 13 bases between. Looked up from germline, CDR1 is LGHNA and CDR2 is YSLEER. The CDR3 length is 13 residues. CDR3 in DNA: TGCGCCAGCAGCTTTGTCGTAAACTCTGAAGCTTTCTTT. This codes for CASSFVVNSEAFF.

With respect to this clonotype: One junction end disagrees with the germline gene, perhaps due to a read error. The CDR3 is CASSLGSQPPHF. CDR3 sequence (DNA): TGTGCCAGCAGCTTGGGGAGTCAGCCCCCGCATTTT. The V call is TRBV7-2, the J call TRBJ1-5; D unclear. The CDR3 is made up of 12 amino acids. Germline V gene lookup returns CDR1 SGHTA and CDR2 FQGNSA.

This clonotype was recorded a few times. This chain connects TRBV6-5 to TRBJ2-1; 7 bases line up with TRBD2. The CDR3 is 13 residues long. Per the germline V gene, CDR1 is MNHEY and CDR2 is SVGAGI. J was trimmed by 9 bases and V by 2 bases; bases with no gene match: 4. CDR3 in amino acids: CASSYGGGSEQFF. In DNA form, the CDR3 reads TGTGCCAGCAGTTACGGGGGGGGGAGTGAGCAGTTCTTC.

This clonotype came up many times. The chain combines TRBV5-4 with TRBJ1-5; no clear D. The CDR3 consists of 13 residues. The ends were cut back, 4 bases at V and 4 bases at J, with 9 bases in the middle. In germline, CDR1 is SGHNT, CDR2 YYREEE (reference sequence). This CDR3 is CASSRDGNQPQHF. The CDR3 DNA reads as TGTGCCAGCAGCCGGGATGGAAATCAGCCCCAGCATTTT.

This chain joins TRBV6-5 and TRBJ2-2; 7 nucleotides match TRBD1. With 2 bases clipped from V and 6 bases from J, the junction kept 9 bases outside the gene matches. Germline-derived CDR1 and CDR2 are MNHEY and SVGAGI. The length of the CDR3 is 16 residues. The chain's CDR3 is CASSYHSTGVAGELFF. The CDR3 coding sequence is TGTGCCAGCAGTTACCACAGTACAGGGGTGGCCGGGGAGCTGTTTTTT.

This clonotype was observed a handful of times. J is TRBJ2-3 and V is TRBV4-1, with 9 bases identical to TRBD2. The CDR3 is 18 residues long. With V trimmed by 1 base and J by 4 bases, 12 bases remained unmatched. CDR1 MGHRA and CDR2 YSYEKL come from the germline V gene. In DNA form, the CDR3 reads TGCGCCAGCAGCCAAGGGGGGGCAAGCGGGGGGTATGCAGATACGCAGTATTTT. Translation: CASSQGGASGGYADTQYF.

Comments on this clonotype: A read error may be the cause here, since a much bigger clone is one base away. The CDR3 region is CASSQDNGCEQYF. DNA for the CDR3: TGCGCCAGCAGCCAGGACAATGGCTGCGAGCAGTACTTC. V gene TRBV4-3 combines with J gene TRBJ2-7; weak D call: TRBD1 (5 bases). In germline, CDR1 is LGHNA, CDR2 YSLEER. V was shortened by 3 bases and J by 6 bases, with 12 bases between the two germline ends. This CDR3 has 13 amino acids.

This clonotype was counted ten times or more. The rearrangement links TRBV19 to TRBJ1-5, with D possibly being TRBD1 (5 bases). This CDR3 is built from 14 residues. V lost 8 bases and J 5 bases, leaving 16 bases between the germline ends. CDR1 and CDR2 (germline): LNHDA, SQIVND (reference sequence). The CDR3 DNA reads TGTGCCAGTTCCATCCCAGGGTCGGATCAGCCCCAGCATTTT. As protein: CASSIPGSDQPQHF.

This clonotype was observed a handful of times. The rearrangement links TRBV11-2 to TRBJ2-1; the D gene is possibly TRBD1 (5 bases). Looked up from germline, CDR1 is SGHAT and CDR2 is FQNNGV. V was cut by 0 bases and J by 2 bases, with 14 bases left in between. The CDR3 loop spans 17 amino acids. The CDR3 sequence: CASSLDHRAGPYNEQFF. Here the CDR3 DNA reads TGTGCCAGCAGCTTAGATCATAGGGCAGGGCCCTACAATGAGCAGTTCTTC.

In its sample, this clonotype was seen many times. Here the CDR3 DNA reads TGTGCCAGCAGCTTATCTACGGGCAATCAGCCCCAGCATTTT. The encoded protein is CASSLSTGNQPQHF. The chain employs TRBV7-9 and TRBJ1-5; D is undetermined. Trimming pared 2 bases from V and 2 bases from J, leaving 7 bases between. There are 14 residues in the CDR3. The germline CDR1 and CDR2 sequences are SEHNR and FQNEAQ (reference sequence).

The J gene is TRBJ2-7, the V gene TRBV19, with TRBD1 as a possible D gene (6 bases). V was cut by 5 bases and J by 0 bases, with 17 bases left in between. This CDR3 has 16 amino acids. Germline V gene data show CDR1 as LNHDA and CDR2 as SQIVND (reference sequence). CDR3 amino acids: CASSEPDRSSSYEQYF. CDR3 bases: TGTGCCAGTAGTGAACCAGACAGGTCGAGCTCCTACGAGCAGTACTTC.

V and J are TRBV7-2 and TRBJ1-6; maybe TRBD1 (6 bases). Germline CDR1 is SGHTA and CDR2 is FQGNSA. The CDR3 has 14 amino acids. V gave up 3 bases and J gave up 7 bases, with 10 bases separating them. The DNA for the CDR3 is TGTGCCAGCAGCTTTACAGGGAACAATTCACCCCTCCACTTT. It translates to CASSFTGNNSPLHF. Full variable domain (rest looked up from reference TRBV7-2 and TRBJ1-6): GAGVSQSPSNKVTEKGKDVELRCDPISGHTALYWYRQSLGQGLEFLIYFQGNSAPDKSGLPSDRFSAERTGGSVSTLTIQRTQQEDSAVYLCASSFTGNNSPLHFGNGTRLTVT.

This clonotype came up many times. This sequence joins TRBV5-6 and TRBJ2-1; D perhaps matches TRBD2 (5 bases). Germline V CDR1 and CDR2: SGHDT, YYEEEE. The CDR3 covers 15 residues. V dropped 3 bases and J dropped 8 bases, with 18 bases sitting between them. The DNA of the CDR3 is TGTGCCAGCAGCTCCAAACAATACGGGGTATATGAGCAGTTCTTC. Translation: CASSSKQYGVYEQFF.